These 5 T cell receptor beta chains came from one sample sequenced in a study of blood T cell repertoires in COVID-19. Sequencing was performed with immunoSEQ multiplex PCR; in TCRdb, only in-frame clones are kept and a portion is missing. The sample consists of about 140,000 clones, 86% of them appearing once. Specimen: peripheral blood. The receptor source for this set is a woman aged 55-70 years with acute or convalescent COVID-19.

The chain carries TRBV5-1 and TRBJ2-7, with 7 bases that match TRBD1. Germline assignment: CDR1 SGHRS and CDR2 YFSETQ. This CDR3 is built from 15 residues. Germline trimming cut 5 bases from V and 2 bases from J; bases unmatched to any gene: 10. The CDR3 region has the DNA TGCGCCAGCAGAAGGGACAGCCCAACGACCTACGAGCAGTACTTC. This sequence encodes CASRRDSPTTYEQYF. The whole variable domain, filled in from reference TRBV5-1 and TRBJ2-7, reads KAGVTQTPRYLIKTRGQQVTLSCSPISGHRSVSWYQQTPGQGLQFLFEYFSETQRNKGNFPGRFSGRQFSNSRSEMNVSTLELGDSALYLCASRRDSPTTYEQYFGPGTRLTVT.

The genes are TRBV30 and TRBJ1-6, with D unclear. This CDR3 spans 11 amino acids. V dropped 0 bases and J dropped 15 bases, with 9 bases sitting between them. The V gene's germline CDR1 is GTSNPN and CDR2 SVGIG (reference sequence). CDR3 sequence: CAWSVTGLLHF. CDR3 sequence (DNA): TGTGCCTGGAGTGTAACTGGGCTCCTCCACTTT.

The chain links TRBV6-1 to TRBJ1-6; D remains ambiguous. The V end lost 3 bases, the J end lost 8 bases, and 8 bases lay between the germline ends. The CDR3 is 13 amino acids. Germline loops: CDR1 MNHNS, CDR2 SASEGT. DNA of the CDR3: TGTGCCAGCAGTGATCGTCGGGATTCACCCCTCCACTTT. Translation gives CASSDRRDSPLHF.

This clone was seen a few times. This chain uses TRBV12-3 or TRBV12-4 with TRBJ2-5, with 7 bases lining up with TRBD1. V shed 4 bases, J shed 6 bases, and the junction held 5 bases outside the gene matches. CDR3 size: 13 residues. Written as DNA, the CDR3 is TGTGCCAGCAGTTCTTACAGGGGAAAGACCCAGTACTTC. It codes for CASSSYRGKTQYF.

The gene calls are TRBV5-1 and TRBJ2-5; TRBD2 matches 9 bases. Trimming at V came to 2 bases and at J to 5 bases, leaving 19 bases not matched to a gene. This CDR3 is built from 19 residues. Germline V gives CDR1 SGHRS, CDR2 YFSETQ. The DNA of the CDR3 is TGCGCCAGCAGCTTCCCTCGGGTAGCGGGGGACCCGACGGGGGAGACCCAGTACTTC. Amino acids: CASSFPRVAGDPTGETQYF.